The 23 T cell receptor beta chains in this list originate from one sample, sequenced in a study of T cell responses to AZD1222 COVID-19 vaccine. Assay used: immunoSEQ multiplex PCR; TCRdb lists only in-frame clones, some missing. Seen here are approximately 100,000 clones, roughly nine tenths observed once, and the top ten hold under 5.5%. The specimen comprised peripheral blood, sampled on day 0 of AZD1222 vaccination. The receptors derive from an adult in good health.

The genes are TRBV10-2 and TRBJ2-7; D perhaps matches TRBD1 (6 bases). This CDR3 comprises 12 residues. Germline V gene data show CDR1 as WSHSY and CDR2 as SAAADI. V was trimmed by 6 bases and J by 13 bases, leaving 19 bases between them. CDR3 protein: CASSDLQGHEYF. The CDR3 coding sequence is TGCGCCAGCAGCGACCTACAGGGTCATGAATACTTC.

The chain recombines TRBV11-2 with TRBJ2-5; 13 bases line up with TRBD2. Germline trimming cut 5 bases from V and 0 bases from J; bases unmatched to any gene: 12. CDR1 and CDR2 from the germline V gene are SGHAT and FQNNGV. The CDR3 is made up of 19 amino acids. In nucleotides, the CDR3 is TGTGCCAGCAGCCTGGTGACTAGCGGGGGGCTTCTTTACCAAGAGACCCAGTACTTC. Its protein is CASSLVTSGGLLYQETQYF. Full variable domain (outside the CDR3, taken from reference TRBV11-2 and TRBJ2-5): EAGVAQSPRYKIIEKRQSVAFWCNPISGHATLYWYQQILGQGPKLLIQFQNNGVVDDSQLPKDRFSAERLKGVDSTLKIQPAKLEDSAVYLCASSLVTSGGLLYQETQYFGPGTRLLVL.

The chain uses TRBV13 and TRBJ2-1, with no clear D. The CDR3 has 17 residues. V shed 7 bases and J shed 3 bases, with 22 bases lying between them. CDR1 and CDR2 from the germline V gene are PRHDT and FYEKMQ (reference sequence). CDR3 protein: CASNYQDKGTYYNEQFF. Here the CDR3 DNA reads TGTGCCAGCAATTACCAAGATAAGGGAACATACTACAATGAGCAGTTCTTC. The variable domain in full, with the rest retrieved from reference TRBV13 and TRBJ2-1, is AAGVIQSPRHLIKEKRETATLKCYPIPRHDTVYWYQQGPGQDPQFLISFYEKMQSDKGSIPDRFSAQQFSDYHSELNMSSLELGDSALYFCASNYQDKGTYYNEQFFGPGTRLTVL.

The chain links TRBV7-3 to TRBJ2-2, with 8 bases matching TRBD1. The CDR3 spans 16 residues. The junction had 7 bases not matched to a gene; V was cut back by 2 bases and J by 5 bases. Germline V gene lookup returns CDR1 SGHTA and CDR2 FQGTGA. For the CDR3, the DNA is TGTGCCAGCAGCTTACGTCCCCAGGGGGCGACCGGGGAGCTGTTTTTT. Translating gives CASSLRPQGATGELFF.

This rearrangement joins TRBV5-6 to TRBJ2-7; D is unresolved. Trimming took off 1 base at V and 0 bases at J, with 5 bases between the two ends. The germline gives CDR1 SGHDT, CDR2 YYEEEE. The CDR3 spans 13 residues. CDR3 in amino acids: CASSLYTSYEQYF. CDR3 nucleotide sequence: TGTGCCAGCAGCTTGTACACCTCCTACGAGCAGTACTTC.

CDR3: CASSLAGSGWNQPQHF. The CDR3 DNA reads TGTGCCAGCAGCTTGGCTGGGTCGGGGTGGAATCAGCCCCAGCATTTT. This rearrangement joins TRBV5-6 to TRBJ1-5; D not certain. The V gene's germline CDR1 is SGHDT and CDR2 YYEEEE. The CDR3 sequence is 16 residues long. V shed 0 bases and J shed 4 bases, with 14 bases lying between them.

The V and J genes are TRBV9 and TRBJ1-2; D remains ambiguous. CDR3 length equals 13 residues. Trimming shortened V by 0 bases and J by 4 bases, and 7 bases separated the two germline ends. Germline V gene data show CDR1 as SGDLS and CDR2 as YYNGEE. CDR3 loop: CASSVADFYGYTF. The CDR3 nucleotides read TGTGCCAGCAGCGTAGCAGACTTCTATGGCTACACCTTC.

This chain links TRBV9 with TRBJ2-3; 7 bases map to TRBD2. Trimming cost V 0 bases and J 6 bases; bases outside gene matches: 13. Germline assignment: CDR1 SGDLS and CDR2 YYNGEE. The CDR3 consists of 17 residues. The CDR3 is CASSVVSGVLSVDTQYF. DNA for the CDR3: TGTGCCAGCAGCGTAGTGAGCGGGGTCCTGTCGGTGGATACGCAGTATTTT.

The chain carries TRBV7-6 and TRBJ1-1; D might be TRBD1 (5 bases). V lost 1 base, J lost 5 bases, and 17 bases lay in between. The germline V gene has CDR1 SGHVS and CDR2 FNYEAQ. CDR3 length: 16 amino acids. The CDR3 reads CASSLVPGREGTEAFF. CDR3 sequence (DNA): TGTGCCAGCAGCTTAGTGCCAGGGCGGGAAGGTACTGAAGCTTTCTTT.

The rearrangement uses TRBV6-5 and TRBJ2-2; 8 bases match TRBD1. The V and J ends lost 4 bases and 0 bases, in that order; junction bases with no gene match: 4. Germline CDR1 MNHEY, CDR2 SVGAGI. The length of the CDR3 is 16 residues. The CDR3 spells CASSLRTGTNTGELFF. The CDR3 DNA is TGTGCCAGCAGTTTACGGACAGGGACGAACACCGGGGAGCTGTTTTTT.

J is TRBJ1-5 and V is TRBV4-2; unclear D gene. CDR1 and CDR2 (germline): LGHNA, YNFKEQ. The CDR3 runs to 13 residues. V shed 0 bases and J shed 7 bases, with 7 bases lying between them. The CDR3 loop reads CASSQDTWQPQHF. CDR3 coding DNA: TGTGCCAGCAGCCAAGATACCTGGCAGCCCCAGCATTTT.

V is TRBV4-3 and J is TRBJ1-6, with a possible D match to TRBD1 (6 bases). Deletions cut 0 bases from V and 9 bases from J, with 15 bases between. The CDR3 is made up of 16 amino acids. Germline lookup yields CDR1 LGHNA and CDR2 YSLEER. The CDR3 coding sequence is TGCGCCAGCAGCCAAGATAGGGGGACCTCGGGTTCACCCCTCCACTTT. Its translation is CASSQDRGTSGSPLHF.

J is TRBJ1-1 and V is TRBV7-9, with D possibly being TRBD1 (5 bases). The ends were cut back, 5 bases at V and 5 bases at J, with 15 bases in the middle. The CDR3 has 14 residues. Germline lookup yields CDR1 SEHNR and CDR2 FQNEAQ (reference sequence). In DNA form, the CDR3 reads TGTGCCAGCAGCCACCAGCAGGGTCTTACTGAAGCTTTCTTT. This translates into CASSHQQGLTEAFF.

V gene TRBV12-3 or TRBV12-4 combines with J gene TRBJ2-1; 10 bases fit TRBD2. After removal of 8 bases from V and 9 bases from J, the junction contained 7 bases not matched to a gene. This CDR3 is 13 amino acids long. Here the CDR3 reads CASGSGGAFEQFF. CDR3 nucleotides: TGTGCCAGCGGAAGCGGGGGGGCATTTGAGCAGTTCTTC.

The gene calls are TRBV3-1 (or the pseudogene TRBV3-2) and TRBJ2-3; 9 bases align to TRBD2. Germline lookup yields CDR1 LGHDT and CDR2 YNNKEL (reference sequence). The CDR3 loop spans 16 amino acids. V dropped 2 bases and J dropped 1; count of bases not matched to a gene: 4. Written as DNA, the CDR3 is TGTGCCAGCAGCCAATACCTAGCGGGGTGCACAGATACGCAGTATTTT. The encoded protein is CASSQYLAGCTDTQYF.

The V call is TRBV25-1, the J call TRBJ2-2, with 8 bases matching TRBD1. Looked up from germline, CDR1 is MGHDK and CDR2 is SYGVNS. The CDR3 spans 13 residues. Trimming removed 9 bases from V and 1 base from J; junction bases left unmatched: 1. CDR3 nucleotide sequence: TGTGCCAGTGGACAGGGGAACACCGGGGAGCTGTTTTTT. Amino acids: CASGQGNTGELFF.

The V gene is TRBV7-2, the J gene TRBJ2-3, with TRBD2 identical over 10 bases. With V trimmed by 4 bases and J by 4 bases, 8 bases remained unmatched. Germline lookup yields CDR1 SGHTA and CDR2 FQGNSA. The CDR3 sequence is 16 residues long. The CDR3 protein is CASSSTVSGGPDTQYF. The CDR3 DNA follows: TGTGCCAGCAGCTCTACCGTTAGCGGGGGGCCAGATACGCAGTATTTT.

This clone has more than one count but fewer than ten. The chain is built from TRBV3-1 (or the pseudogene TRBV3-2) and TRBJ1-2; the D is unclear. This CDR3 has 15 amino acids. CDR1 is LGHDT and CDR2 is YNNKEL in the germline V gene (reference sequence). V gave up 3 bases and J gave up 0 bases, with 11 bases separating them. The chain's CDR3 is CASSHTDVTNYGYTF. The CDR3 DNA sequence: TGTGCCAGCAGCCATACGGACGTAACTAACTATGGCTACACCTTC.

J is TRBJ2-7 and V is TRBV7-6, with 9 bases fitting TRBD2. The CDR3 is made up of 13 amino acids. V gave up 1 base and J gave up 12 bases; unmatched junction bases: 7. Germline CDR1 SGHVS, CDR2 FNYEAQ. The CDR3: CASSLDSSGVPYF. The CDR3 DNA reads as TGTGCCAGCAGCTTAGATTCTAGCGGGGTTCCGTACTTC.

The V and J genes are TRBV7-3 and TRBJ2-5, with TRBD2 matching over 14 bases. Germline V lookup: CDR1 SGHTA, CDR2 FQGTGA. There are 16 residues in the CDR3. V gave up 3 bases and J gave up 4 bases; unmatched junction bases: 4. The CDR3 region has the DNA TGTGCCAGCAGCTTGACTAGCGGGGGGGCAGGAGAGACCCAGTACTTC. Its translation is CASSLTSGGAGETQYF.

Comment on this clone: Other DNA sequences in this specimen translate into the identical CDR3. The chain employs TRBV6-5 and TRBJ1-3; no firm D call. V was cut by 0 bases and J by 0 bases, with 6 bases left in between. The germline gives CDR1 MNHEY, CDR2 SVGAGI. This CDR3 has 15 residues. DNA of the CDR3: TGTGCCAGCAGTTACTCGGGCTACTCTGGAAACACCATATATTTT. It encodes CASSYSGYSGNTIYF.

This clone was observed once. This chain connects TRBV7-6 to TRBJ1-5; D is possibly TRBD1 (6 bases). The CDR3 is made up of 17 amino acids. The germline V and J ends were trimmed by 0 bases and 1 base, with 13 bases remaining between them. Germline V gene sequence: CDR1 SGHVS, CDR2 FNYEAQ. CDR3 DNA sequence: TGTGCCAGCAGCTTAGCGGAGGCAGGGGTAAGCAATCAGCCCCAGCATTTT. Protein: CASSLAEAGVSNQPQHF.

The chain links TRBV7-3 to TRBJ2-2, with D uncertain. Between the trimmed V and J ends, which lost 4 bases and 2 bases, there was a span of 5 bases. CDR1 and CDR2 from the germline V gene are SGHTA and FQGTGA. This CDR3 has 13 residues. Here the CDR3 DNA reads TGTGCCAGCAGCTATCATAACACCGGGGAGCTGTTTTTT. Translating gives CASSYHNTGELFF.